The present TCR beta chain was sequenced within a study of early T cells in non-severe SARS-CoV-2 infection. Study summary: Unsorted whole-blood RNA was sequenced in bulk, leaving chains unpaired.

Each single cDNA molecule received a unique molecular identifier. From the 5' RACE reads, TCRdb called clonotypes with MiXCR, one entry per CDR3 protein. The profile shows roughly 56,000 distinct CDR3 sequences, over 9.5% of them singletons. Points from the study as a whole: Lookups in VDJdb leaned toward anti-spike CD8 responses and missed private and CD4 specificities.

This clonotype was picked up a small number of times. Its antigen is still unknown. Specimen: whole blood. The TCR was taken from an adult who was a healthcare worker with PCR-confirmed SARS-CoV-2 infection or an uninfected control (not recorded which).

CDR3 DNA: TGTGCCAGCAGCTTAACGCGGACAGGGGGCGCCGGGGAGCTGTTTTTT. Encoded protein: CASSLTRTGGAGELFF. This sequence joins TRBV7-3 and TRBJ2-2, with TRBD1 identical over 11 bases. The germline V gene has CDR1 SGHTA and CDR2 FQGTGA. There are 16 residues in the CDR3. V lost 0 bases and J lost 6; bases outside the gene matches: 3.